The rows below give T cell receptor beta chains drawn from one sample of a study of shared clonotypes between healthy human individuals. Some clones are missing from TCRdb's copy, which holds only in-frame ones; the method was immunoSEQ multiplex PCR. The repertoire holds over 2 million clones, with about 95% as singletons. The source material was naive CD4+ T cells sorted from blood. These receptors originate from a man aged 18 to 29 in good health. Each CDR3 is given with its conserved first and last residue. The D gene is left open where the match is weak. For some rows the clone size is stated as once, few or many, or as a class when expanded; others skip it.

>.|TRBJ2-3|.|TRBV7-9
TGTGCCAGCAGCATCAGGGTAACTAGCACAGATACGCAGTATTTT
CASSIRVTSTDTQYF
>.|TRBJ1-2|.|TRBV6-5
TGTGCCAGCAGTTACGCCTACAGGGAGGAGGGCTACACCTTC
CASSYAYREEGYTF
>.|TRBJ2-7|.|TRBV7-7
TGTGCTAGCAGCTTAGGACAAAAAGGGATCCACGAGCAGTACTTC
CASSLGQKGIHEQYF
>TRBD2|TRBJ2-1|.|TRBV28
TGTGCCAGCAGTTTGGGTAGCGGGAGGAATGAGCAGTTCTTC
CASSLGSGRNEQFF
>TRBD1|TRBJ1-1|.|TRBV11-2
TGTGCCAGCAGTTTTCACACAGGGGGATACACTGAAGCTTTCTTT
CASSFHTGGYTEAFF
>TRBD1|TRBJ2-4|.|TRBV14
TGTGCCAGCAGCCAAAGCGGAGGACAGGGGAATGAAAACATTCAGTACTTC
CASSQSGGQGNENIQYF
>.|TRBJ2-3|.|TRBV5-1
TGCGCCAGCAGCCCTCTGGGCACAGATACGCAGTATTTT
CASSPLGTDTQYF
>.|TRBJ2-1|.|TRBV2
TGTGCCACCCACAAGGGGGGGTCAAACTCCTACAATGAGCAGTTCTTC
CATHKGGSNSYNEQFF
>.|TRBJ1-2|.|TRBV28
TGTGCCAGCAGTGTACTGGGGGGGGCCTATGGCTACACCTTC
CASSVLGGAYGYTF
>.|TRBJ2-3|.|TRBV4-3
TGCGCCAGCAGCCAAGAAGGGGCCAAAGGCACAGATACGCAGTATTTT
CASSQEGAKGTDTQYF
>.|TRBJ1-6|.|TRBV18
TGTGCCAGCTCATCCCAGGGGCCTGGTAATTCACCCCTCCACTTT
CASSSQGPGNSPLHF
>.|TRBJ2-5|.|TRBV10-3
TGTGCCATCAGTGAGTCACGACAGCTGTACCAAGAGACCCAGTACTTC
CAISESRQLYQETQYF
>TRBD2|TRBJ2-7|once|TRBV7-2
TGTGCCAGCAGCCTCCTAGCGGGAGGGCCGGGGGAGCAGTACTTC
CASSLLAGGPGEQYF
>.|TRBJ2-7|.|TRBV6-6
TGTGCCAGCAGTTACTCGAGTGTTACGCGAGAGCAGTACTTC
CASSYSSVTREQYF
>.|TRBJ2-3|.|TRBV5-1
TGCGCCAGCAGCTTGAGACTACTCACAGATACGCAGTATTTT
CASSLRLLTDTQYF
>TRBD1|TRBJ2-7|.|TRBV6-1
TGTGCCACTCATCCTCGGGACAGGGCCGTAGGGGAGCAGTACTTC
CATHPRDRAVGEQYF
>.|TRBJ1-6|.|TRBV30
TGTGCCTGGGCTGTCGTCCGCTCCTATAATTCACCCCTCCACTTT
CAWAVVRSYNSPLHF
>.|TRBJ2-7|.|TRBV6-5
TGTGCCAGCAGTTACTCTGGCAGATACGAGCAGTACTTC
CASSYSGRYEQYF
>.|TRBJ2-1|.|TRBV6-5
TGTGCCAGCTCCAGGAGCTCCTACAATGAGCAGTTCTTC
CASSRSSYNEQFF
>.|TRBJ1-5|.|TRBV29-1
TGCAGCGGCGCACAGGGTAGCAATCAGCCCCAGCATTTT
CSGAQGSNQPQHF
>.|TRBJ2-5|.|TRBV6-1
TGTGCCAGCAGTGGGGGTATCGAGACCCAGTACTTC
CASSGGIETQYF
>.|TRBJ1-2|once|TRBV18
TGTGCCAGCTCACCACCCTCAGGGGAGGGCTACACCTTC
CASSPPSGEGYTF
>TRBD1|TRBJ1-1|.|TRBV6-6
TGTGCCAGCAGTTACGTTACAGGGGCGATGAACACTGAAGCTTTCTTT
CASSYVTGAMNTEAFF
>TRBD1|TRBJ1-6|.|TRBV28
TGTGCCAGCAGCTCCCAGGGGGCTTTGTCACCCCTCCACTTT
CASSSQGALSPLHF
>.|TRBJ2-6|.|TRBV10-2
TGCGCCAGCAGTCCATCAGACTCTGGGGCCAACGTCCTGACTTTC
CASSPSDSGANVLTF
>TRBD2|TRBJ2-1|.|TRBV7-8
TGTGCCAGCAGCTTGACTAGCGGGAGGATCATTGAGCAGTTCTTC
CASSLTSGRIIEQFF
>.|TRBJ2-5|.|TRBV1
.
CTSSQECEQVASGSRKTQYF
>.|TRBJ2-2|.|TRBV9
TGTGCCAGCAGCGAGGGTATCGGTGCGAACACCGGGGAGCTGTTTTTT
CASSEGIGANTGELFF
>.|TRBJ1-2|.|TRBV6-5
TGTGCCACTGAGAACCGTGTGGGGGGAGGCTACACCTTC
CATENRVGGGYTF
>.|TRBJ1-2|.|TRBV7-9
TGTGCCACCCGGGACAACCAAGATTATGGCTACACCTTC
CATRDNQDYGYTF
>.|TRBJ1-1|.|TRBV19
TGTGCCAGTAGTTTGCAGGGTATTAACACTGAAGCTTTCTTT
CASSLQGINTEAFF
>.|TRBJ1-1|.|TRBV11-2
TGTGCCAGCAGCTGGGGGGGCGGGAACACTGAAGCTTTCTTT
CASSWGGGNTEAFF
>.|TRBJ2-2|once|TRBV7-2
TGTGCCAGCAGCTTAATAAGAGGAAGTGGGACCGGGGAGCTGTTTTTT
CASSLIRGSGTGELFF
>TRBD1|TRBJ1-6|.|TRBV6-5
TGTGCCAGCAGTCGAGGACAGGGTAATTCACCCCTCCACTTT
CASSRGQGNSPLHF
>.|TRBJ1-3|.|TRBV11-2
TGTGCCAGCAGACAGGCCTACCGCTCTGGAAACACCATATATTTT
CASRQAYRSGNTIYF
>.|TRBJ1-1|.|TRBV4-3
TGCGCCAGCAGCCAAGAGATGGGGAAAATGAACACTGAAGCTTTCTTT
CASSQEMGKMNTEAFF
>.|TRBJ2-4|.|TRBV5-6
TGTGCCAGCAGCTTTCGGGGGTTGGCCAAAAACATTCAGTACTTC
CASSFRGLAKNIQYF
>.|TRBJ2-7|.|TRBV5-1
TGCGCCAGCAGCTTTTCCACCGACTCCTACGAGCAGTACTTC
CASSFSTDSYEQYF
>.|TRBJ2-3|.|TRBV9
TGTGCCAGCAGCGTGAGGAGAGCCCCCACTAGCACAGATACGCAGTATTTT
CASSVRRAPTSTDTQYF
>.|TRBJ2-3|.|TRBV11-2
TGTGCCAGCAGCTTAAGGGGACGTCCAGATACGCAGTATTTT
CASSLRGRPDTQYF
>.|TRBJ1-1|.|TRBV9
TGTGCCAGCAGCCGGGGACTCCAGAACACTGAAGCTTTCTTT
CASSRGLQNTEAFF
>.|TRBJ2-5|.|TRBV5-4
TGTGCCAGCAGCCCGCAGGGGCAAGAGACCCAGTACTTC
CASSPQGQETQYF
>.|TRBJ2-1|.|TRBV19
TGTGCCAGTAGTACTAGCTCCTACAATGAGCAGTTCTTC
CASSTSSYNEQFF
>.|TRBJ1-5|.|TRBV7-2
TGTGCCAGCAGCTTAAGGGGTCTTAGCAATCAGCCCCAGCATTTT
CASSLRGLSNQPQHF
>.|TRBJ2-7|.|TRBV19
TGTGCCAGTAGTCGTGGCAGAGTTTACGAGCAGTACTTC
CASSRGRVYEQYF
>.|TRBJ2-5|.|TRBV9
TGTGCCAGCAGCCAAGGACTCGGAACCTCCCAAGAGACCCAGTACTTC
CASSQGLGTSQETQYF
>.|TRBJ1-5|.|TRBV10-2
TGCGCCACCGCTCGGGAGGACGGAAGGAAGCAGCCCCAGCATTTT
CATAREDGRKQPQHF
>.|TRBJ2-7|.|TRBV10-3
TGTGCCATCAGGGATCCGGGACACCACTCCTACGAGCAGTACTTC
CAIRDPGHHSYEQYF
>.|TRBJ2-2|.|TRBV5-1
TGCGCCAGCAGCTTCTGGGGGGCCGGGGAGCTGTTTTTT
CASSFWGAGELFF
>.|TRBJ2-7|.|TRBV6-6
TGTGCCAGCAGTTTTTCACAGGCCTACGAGCAGTACTTC
CASSFSQAYEQYF
>TRBD1|TRBJ1-2|many|TRBV14
TGTGCCAGCAGGGAAAGTTCCGGGACAGCTTATGGCTACACCTTC
CASRESSGTAYGYTF
>TRBD2|TRBJ2-1|.|TRBV5-1
TGCGCCAGCAGCTCCCTAGCGGCCTCCTACAATGAGCAGTTCTTC
CASSSLAASYNEQFF
>TRBD1|TRBJ2-7|.|TRBV19
TGTGCCAGTACGGACAGGGCAGGCGAGCAGTACTTC
CASTDRAGEQYF
>.|TRBJ2-5|once|TRBV30
TGTGCCTGGACCCCCCGACTTCGAGAGACCCAGTACTTC
CAWTPRLRETQYF
>.|TRBJ1-2|.|TRBV19
TGTGCCAGTAGCGGACAGAACTATGGCTACACCTTC
CASSGQNYGYTF
>.|TRBJ1-2|.|TRBV7-9
TGTGCCAGCAGCTTAAACAGTCCCTATGGCTACACCTTC
CASSLNSPYGYTF
>.|TRBJ2-7|.|TRBV5-1
TGCGCCAGCAGCTTGGCAGTATCCTACGAGCAGTACTTC
CASSLAVSYEQYF